These T cell receptor beta chains were read from a single sample in a study of blood T cells in healthy people across ages. MiXCR, applied by TCRdb to the 5' RACE reads, yields one record per CDR3 protein. The data contain roughly 1.5 million distinct CDR3 sequences, approximately 42% of them singletons. Sequenced sample: blood. The receptors come from a woman aged 18-30 years in good health. Each CDR3 is given with its conserved first and last residue. Each record gives: clone size, V gene, D gene, J gene, CDR3 protein, CDR3 DNA. The D gene is left open where the match is weak. Clone sizes are given selectively: once, few, many, or a class where the clone is expanded.

few	TRBV6-5	NA	TRBJ1-4	CASSYSEANEKLFF	TGTGCCAGCAGTTACTCGGAAGCTAATGAAAAACTGTTTTTT
NA	TRBV7-9	NA	TRBJ1-1	CASSPYRDGATEAFF	TGTGCCAGCAGCCCCTACAGGGATGGAGCCACTGAAGCTTTCTTT
NA	TRBV6-5	NA	TRBJ1-1	CASSAQTNTEAFF	TGTGCCAGCAGTGCACAGACCAACACTGAAGCTTTCTTT
NA	TRBV6-2/TRBV6-3	TRBD1	TRBJ1-2	CASSYLRGLGYGYTF	TGTGCCAGCAGTTACCTTAGGGGGCTCGGCTATGGCTACACCTTC
NA	TRBV4-1	TRBD1	TRBJ1-3	CASRIGQGSGNTIYF	TGCGCCAGCAGAATTGGACAGGGCTCTGGAAACACCATATATTTT
NA	TRBV9	TRBD2	TRBJ2-1	CASSVDPSGGRQFF	TGTGCCAGCAGCGTAGACCCTAGCGGGGGCAGACAGTTCTTC
NA	TRBV28	NA	TRBJ1-6	CASREYNSPLHF	TGTGCCAGCAGAGAATATAATTCACCCCTCCACTTT
NA	TRBV15	NA	TRBJ1-5	CATSDRISQPQHF	TGTGCCACCAGCGACAGGATTAGCCAGCCCCAGCATTTT
many	TRBV27	NA	TRBJ2-3	CASSSGDTDTQYF	TGTGCCAGCAGTTCCGGGGACACAGATACGCAGTATTTT
NA	TRBV12-3/TRBV12-4	TRBD2	TRBJ2-3	CASSLSAGDTDTQYF	TGTGCCAGCAGTTTAAGTGCGGGGGACACAGATACGCAGTATTTT
NA	TRBV4-1	NA	TRBJ2-5	CASSQLGGSSEQETQYF	TGCGCCAGCAGCCAGCTCGGGGGATCTAGCGAGCAAGAGACCCAGTACTTC
NA	TRBV28	NA	TRBJ2-3	CASSGEDGTDTQYF	TGTGCCAGCAGCGGGGAGGATGGCACAGATACGCAGTATTTT
NA	TRBV7-2	NA	TRBJ2-5	CASSLAYRRETQYF	TGTGCCAGCAGCTTAGCTTACAGGCGAGAGACCCAGTACTTC
few	TRBV20-1	TRBD2	TRBJ2-3	CSARDGGGTDTQYF	TGCAGTGCCCGCGACGGGGGGGGGACAGATACGCAGTATTTT
NA	TRBV6-4	NA	TRBJ1-2	CASSERGTTGGYTF	TGTGCCAGCAGTGAAAGGGGCACCACTGGTGGCTACACCTTC
NA	TRBV20-1	TRBD1	TRBJ1-1	CSARNYRGGDTEAFF	TGCAGTGCTAGGAATTACAGGGGAGGGGACACTGAAGCTTTCTTT
few	TRBV15	NA	TRBJ2-1	CATSVLWTDNEQFF	TGTGCCACCAGCGTCCTTTGGACAGACAATGAGCAGTTCTTC
NA	TRBV30	TRBD2	TRBJ2-7	CAWSGPGLAKYEQYF	TGTGCCTGGAGTGGACCAGGACTAGCGAAGTACGAGCAGTACTTC
few	TRBV4-3	NA	TRBJ2-4	CASSQDQERIQYF	TGCGCCAGCAGCCAAGATCAGGAGCGGATTCAGTACTTC
many	TRBV12-3/TRBV12-4	NA	TRBJ2-4	CASSLADVVDIQYF	TGTGCCAGCAGTTTAGCGGACGTCGTGGACATTCAGTACTTC
NA	TRBV20-1	TRBD1	TRBJ1-2	CSANDREYDYGYTF	TGCAGTGCCAACGACAGGGAGTATGACTATGGCTACACCTTC
few	TRBV29-1	NA	TRBJ2-7	CSVPARGPYNEQYF	TGCAGCGTCCCAGCTAGAGGCCCCTACAATGAGCAGTACTTC
few	TRBV5-1	NA	TRBJ1-2	CASSANRVYGYTF	TGCGCCAGCAGCGCCAACAGGGTCTATGGCTACACCTTC
few	TRBV29-1	TRBD1	TRBJ1-2	CSVEGDSLNYGYTF	TGCAGCGTTGAAGGGGACAGCTTGAACTATGGCTACACCTTC
few	TRBV20-1	NA	TRBJ2-4	CSAKENKNIQYF	TGCAGTGCTAAGGAGAACAAAAACATTCAGTACTTC